The clone carrying this T cell receptor (beta chain) was counted between two and nine times. Its antigen remains unknown. V dropped 0 bases and J dropped 4 bases, with 10 bases sitting between them. CDR3 size: 14 residues. Germline V gene lookup returns CDR1 SGDLS and CDR2 YYNGEE. The data were produced by immunoSEQ multiplex PCR, yet TCRdb's version contains in-frame clones alone and is incomplete. The table has fewer than 85,000 clones, roughly 85% seen once. The data belong to a study of OX40 agonist ivuxolimab in advanced cancers. Study-wide background: Patients with prior anti-PD-1, anti-PD-L1 or anti-CTLA-4 therapy were eligible; less than 50% had some. Patients achieving partial responses numbered three: one hepatocellular carcinoma case and two cutaneous melanoma cases. Broader study findings: Average numbers of expanded clones were greater in CD8+ T cells than in CD4+.

The investigators sampled blood at baseline, at cycle 4 day 1, and at cycle 7 day 1. The sequence came from an adult with an advanced solid tumor such as melanoma, head and neck, liver or kidney cancer. Sequencing was performed on CD4+ or CD8+ T cells sorted from blood, taken in a trial of the OX40 agonist ivuxolimab. The rearrangement links TRBV9 to TRBJ1-1; D gene uncertain. CDR3 loop: CASSVVSGSTEAFF. The CDR3 nucleotides read TGTGCCAGCAGCGTAGTTTCGGGGAGCACTGAAGCTTTCTTT.